This entry is about one TCR beta chain. The target antigen is unknown. Sequencing used immunoSEQ multiplex PCR; TCRdb keeps in-frame clones, though not all of them. The sample has approximately 37,000 clones; about four fifths are singletons. This sample is part of a study of PD-L1 blockade in urothelial cancer. Study in general: About nine tenths of the roughly 29 patients were men with bladder-origin urothelial cancer. General observations from the study: Larger 3-week expansion of tumor-associated blood clones was seen in durable-benefit patients.

The study collected 1 to 8 samples per patient, pretreatment and on-treatment. V was clipped by 0 bases and J by 7 bases; unmatched bases: 3. CDR1 SGHVS and CDR2 FNYEAQ come from the germline V gene. CDR3 length: 13 residues. V usage is TRBV7-6 and J usage is TRBJ2-7; 7 nucleotides agree with TRBD2. This sequence was found in a man aged 60-69 years with urothelial cancer. Sequences were derived from PBMCs, sampled around atezolizumab (anti-PD-L1) treatment. This CDR3 is CASSLALGGEQYF. The CDR3 DNA reads TGTGCCAGCAGCTTAGCGTTGGGGGGGGAGCAGTACTTC.